The rows below give T cell receptor beta chains drawn from one sample of a study of PD-1 blockade in classical Hodgkin lymphoma. Sequencing used immunoSEQ multiplex PCR; TCRdb keeps in-frame clones, though not all of them. The sample consists of some 93,000 clones, 78% of them appearing once. The material sequenced was peripheral blood mononuclear cells (PBMCs), taken before the fourth cycle of nivolumab. The receptors originated from a human donor with classical Hodgkin lymphoma. The conserved cysteine and the conserved F or W are not part of the CDR3 here. Fields, in order: clone size, J gene, V gene, CDR3 protein. The size of a clone is reported for some rows only, either as once, few or many, or as a class for expanded clones.

clone_size: once; j_call: TRBJ2-7; v_call: TRBV7-9; cdr3_aa: ASSLASGSPTYEQY
clone_size: few; j_call: TRBJ2-3; v_call: TRBV4-1; cdr3_aa: ASSQAAVVGGSTSPVYTQY
clone_size: -; j_call: TRBJ2-7; v_call: TRBV10-3; cdr3_aa: AISPGDYEQY
clone_size: -; j_call: TRBJ2-5; v_call: TRBV5-1; cdr3_aa: ASSRDQQETQY
clone_size: -; j_call: TRBJ1-2; v_call: TRBV7-9; cdr3_aa: ASSLEATGGYGYT
clone_size: -; j_call: TRBJ2-7; v_call: TRBV5-4; cdr3_aa: ASSLGGASYEQY
clone_size: -; j_call: TRBJ2-5; v_call: TRBV10-3; cdr3_aa: AISGDRAKTQY
clone_size: -; j_call: TRBJ2-7; v_call: TRBV11-2; cdr3_aa: ASSLDRASGVSGYEQY
clone_size: few; j_call: TRBJ1-4; v_call: TRBV2; cdr3_aa: ASAYTNEKLF
clone_size: -; j_call: TRBJ2-7; v_call: TRBV7-2; cdr3_aa: ASSLDLYEQY
clone_size: -; j_call: TRBJ2-7; v_call: TRBV2; cdr3_aa: ASSLIWRTYEQY
clone_size: -; j_call: TRBJ1-4; v_call: TRBV18; cdr3_aa: ASSPQPDRAEKLF
clone_size: -; j_call: TRBJ1-6; v_call: TRBV27; cdr3_aa: ASSLSPGSYNSPLH
clone_size: -; j_call: TRBJ2-1; v_call: TRBV4-3; cdr3_aa: ASSPSIHIGTSGRGDEQF
clone_size: -; j_call: TRBJ2-3; v_call: TRBV19; cdr3_aa: ASDPTGNADTQY
clone_size: -; j_call: TRBJ2-5; v_call: TRBV7-2; cdr3_aa: ASSPGSGGFETQY
clone_size: few; j_call: TRBJ2-5; v_call: TRBV6-5; cdr3_aa: ASSYTGGKTQY
clone_size: -; j_call: TRBJ2-7; v_call: TRBV6-5; cdr3_aa: ASSYLTGGSYEQY
clone_size: once; j_call: TRBJ2-2; v_call: TRBV10-1; cdr3_aa: ASTRNHQTLAGRDTGELF
clone_size: -; j_call: TRBJ2-3; v_call: TRBV5-1; cdr3_aa: ASSLGGRSTDTQY
clone_size: once; j_call: TRBJ1-1; v_call: TRBV7-8; cdr3_aa: ASRDLGGTEAF
clone_size: -; j_call: TRBJ1-2; v_call: TRBV29-1; cdr3_aa: SVLTPNYGYT
clone_size: -; j_call: TRBJ2-1; v_call: TRBV5-6; cdr3_aa: ASSLPYLLGNEQF
clone_size: few; j_call: TRBJ2-5; v_call: TRBV12-5; cdr3_aa: ASGLALGTGGEETQY
clone_size: few; j_call: TRBJ1-2; v_call: TRBV5-6; cdr3_aa: ASSPGGYGYT
clone_size: -; j_call: TRBJ2-7; v_call: TRBV29-1; cdr3_aa: SVETPSYEQY
clone_size: -; j_call: TRBJ1-2; v_call: TRBV28; cdr3_aa: ASSFPPDYGYT
clone_size: -; j_call: TRBJ2-2; v_call: TRBV7-6; cdr3_aa: ASSFTGTSDTGELF
clone_size: -; j_call: TRBJ2-7; v_call: TRBV7-9; cdr3_aa: ASSSRTGVITYEQY
clone_size: -; j_call: TRBJ2-5; v_call: TRBV6-5; cdr3_aa: ASSYSTSQETQY
clone_size: -; j_call: TRBJ2-3; v_call: TRBV10-3; cdr3_aa: AISRGGAETDTQY
clone_size: -; j_call: TRBJ2-5; v_call: TRBV4-1; cdr3_aa: ASSQVGSQETQY
clone_size: -; j_call: TRBJ1-3; v_call: TRBV10-3; cdr3_aa: AISEFRAGVPGNTIY
clone_size: few; j_call: TRBJ2-2; v_call: TRBV5-6; cdr3_aa: ASSRDRGLTGELF
clone_size: -; j_call: TRBJ2-2; v_call: TRBV7-9; cdr3_aa: ASSTDNWELF
clone_size: many; j_call: TRBJ2-2; v_call: TRBV12-5; cdr3_aa: ASGHPTVRNTGELF
clone_size: few; j_call: TRBJ1-2; v_call: TRBV7-2; cdr3_aa: ASSRDSTNYGYT
clone_size: -; j_call: TRBJ1-1; v_call: TRBV5-1; cdr3_aa: ASSARQVGTEAF
clone_size: few; j_call: TRBJ1-2; v_call: TRBV5-1; cdr3_aa: ASSPSGQTNGYT
clone_size: -; j_call: TRBJ1-3; v_call: TRBV2; cdr3_aa: ASRDRGNTIY
clone_size: -; j_call: TRBJ1-2; v_call: TRBV29-1; cdr3_aa: SANGQGYGYT
clone_size: few; j_call: TRBJ1-1; v_call: TRBV14; cdr3_aa: ASSPLLSGDTEAF
clone_size: -; j_call: TRBJ2-1; v_call: TRBV18; cdr3_aa: ASSPTGTYNEQF
clone_size: -; j_call: TRBJ2-1; v_call: TRBV19; cdr3_aa: ASSIDTSYNEQF
clone_size: -; j_call: TRBJ2-1; v_call: TRBV13; cdr3_aa: ASSQDRGSYNEQF
clone_size: -; j_call: TRBJ1-2; v_call: TRBV2; cdr3_aa: ASSSPDEAGYT
clone_size: -; j_call: TRBJ2-1; v_call: TRBV28; cdr3_aa: ASSLRPGTANEQF
clone_size: -; j_call: TRBJ1-3; v_call: TRBV6-5; cdr3_aa: ASSPGLVSGNTIY
clone_size: once; j_call: TRBJ2-7; v_call: TRBV5-1; cdr3_aa: ASSGTTYEQY
clone_size: few; j_call: TRBJ2-5; v_call: TRBV5-5; cdr3_aa: ASSLVRETQY
clone_size: -; j_call: TRBJ1-1; v_call: TRBV28; cdr3_aa: ASSLTWGEVTEAF
clone_size: -; j_call: TRBJ2-7; v_call: TRBV30; cdr3_aa: AWSVTTYEQY
clone_size: many; j_call: TRBJ1-3; v_call: TRBV4-1; cdr3_aa: ASSRSKGPGTDTGNTIY
clone_size: -; j_call: TRBJ1-6; v_call: TRBV10-3; cdr3_aa: AISERDEASPLH
clone_size: few; j_call: TRBJ1-5; v_call: TRBV6-1; cdr3_aa: ASKPGSNQPQH
clone_size: -; j_call: TRBJ2-7; v_call: TRBV6-5; cdr3_aa: ASMTGSSYEQY
clone_size: -; j_call: TRBJ2-4; v_call: TRBV6-5; cdr3_aa: ASSTRTAKNIQY